The 20 T cell receptor beta chains listed next were all sequenced from one sample in a study of blood T cell repertoires in COVID-19. The method was immunoSEQ multiplex PCR; TCRdb's version includes in-frame clones alone and lacks a portion of them. This table holds about 260,000 clones, 75% to 90% found once. The specimen sequenced was peripheral blood. These receptors came from a man younger than 40 with active or convalescent COVID-19.

CDR3 DNA: TGTGCCAGCAGGATACAGGGCTCTTACGAGCAGTACTTC. It translates to CASRIQGSYEQYF. The chain couples TRBV4-2 to TRBJ2-7, with D possibly TRBD1 on 6 matching bases. CDR3 length equals 13 residues. V lost 6 bases and J lost 4, with 13 bases in between. The V gene's germline CDR1 is LGHNA and CDR2 YNFKEQ.

The chain employs TRBV6-5 and TRBJ1-4; possible D gene TRBD1, 5 bases. CDR1 MNHEY and CDR2 SVGAGI come from the germline V gene. Trimming cost V 6 bases and J 5 bases, with 16 bases left between them. This CDR3 has 15 residues. The CDR3, as DNA: TGTGCCAGCAGGGTCACCGGGACTCCAAATGAAAAACTGTTTTTT. Its translation is CASRVTGTPNEKLFF.

The chain joins TRBV9 to TRBJ2-2, with D maybe TRBD1 (5 bases). CDR3 length equals 15 residues. CDR1 SGDLS and CDR2 YYNGEE come from the germline V gene. Trimming removed 2 bases at V and 2 bases at J, with 10 bases between. The CDR3 sequence is CASSVDSSNTGELFF. As DNA, the CDR3 is TGTGCCAGCAGCGTCGACAGCTCTAACACCGGGGAGCTGTTTTTT.

The gene calls are TRBV4-1 and TRBJ2-7, with 8 bases fitting TRBD1. Germline CDR1 MGHRA, CDR2 YSYEKL. This CDR3 region has 17 residues. V lost 0 bases and J lost 6; bases outside the gene matches: 13. The CDR3 spells CASSQDGSGQVLSEQYF. CDR3 DNA: TGCGCCAGCAGCCAAGATGGATCGGGACAGGTACTTTCCGAGCAGTACTTC.

This chain uses TRBV11-2 with TRBJ1-6, with D maybe TRBD1 (5 bases). The V and J ends lost 7 bases and 8 bases respectively, with 18 bases between them. The CDR3 runs 15 residues. CDR1 SGHAT and CDR2 FQNNGV come from the germline V gene. CDR3 sequence: CASNTLGEVDSPLHF. In DNA, the CDR3 is TGTGCCAGCAACACGTTGGGGGAGGTGGATTCACCCCTCCACTTT.

About this clone: This sample includes further DNA sequences coding for the same CDR3. The rearrangement joins TRBV2 to TRBJ1-4; 8 nucleotides agree with TRBD1. Germline-derived CDR1 and CDR2 are SNHLY and FYNNEI. With V trimmed by 3 bases and J by 6 bases, 3 bases remained unmatched. The CDR3 is 14 amino acids. CDR3: CASSDSGGYEKLFF. For the CDR3, the DNA is TGTGCCAGCAGTGATTCAGGGGGCTATGAAAAACTGTTTTTT.

J is TRBJ1-2 and V is TRBV2; tentatively, D is TRBD1 (6 bases). Per the germline V gene, CDR1 is SNHLY and CDR2 is FYNNEI. The CDR3 consists of 11 residues. Trimming cost V 6 bases and J 4 bases, with 6 bases left between them. The DNA of the CDR3 is TGTGCCAGCAGGACAGGCTATGGCTACACCTTC. It is translated as CASRTGYGYTF.

This clone has a single count. V is TRBV6-5 and J is TRBJ1-1; D gene ambiguous. Germline CDR1 MNHEY, CDR2 SVGAGI. V gave up 0 bases and J gave up 8 bases, with 13 bases separating them. The CDR3 runs 14 residues. CDR3 amino acids: CASSYSNFGREAFF. CDR3 sequence (DNA): TGTGCCAGCAGTTACTCGAACTTCGGCAGGGAAGCTTTCTTT.

This clone has more than one count but fewer than ten. This chain's CDR3 is CASSLGEGFTGELFF. CDR3 DNA sequence: TGCGCCAGCAGCTTAGGGGAGGGGTTCACCGGGGAGCTGTTTTTT. The gene calls are TRBV5-1 and TRBJ2-2; 7 bases fit TRBD2. The CDR3 contains 15 residues. V dropped 2 bases and J dropped 4; count of bases not matched to a gene: 5. Germline loops: CDR1 SGHRS, CDR2 YFSETQ.

J is TRBJ1-3 and V is TRBV12-3 or TRBV12-4, with D hard to call. Trimming stripped 3 bases from V and 9 bases from J, with 9 bases between. The CDR3 is made up of 12 amino acids. The CDR3 region is CASSFAESTIYF. The CDR3 DNA is TGTGCCAGCAGTTTTGCAGAAAGCACCATATATTTT.

V is TRBV5-8 and J is TRBJ1-2, with no clear D. CDR1 SGHTS and CDR2 YDEGEE come from the germline V gene. The CDR3 length is 13 residues. The V end was cut by 0 bases, the J end by 4 bases, with 7 bases between. Here the CDR3 DNA reads TGTGCCAGCAGCTTGGCGTCAGTCTATGGCTACACCTTC. Its protein is CASSLASVYGYTF. The full variable domain, its missing parts supplied by reference TRBV5-8 and TRBJ1-2, is EAGVTQSPTHLIKTRGQQATLRCSPISGHTSVYWYQQALGLGLQFLLWYDEGEERNRGNFPPRFSGRQFPNYSSELNVNALELEDSALYLCASSLASVYGYTFGSGTRLTVV.

J is TRBJ1-2 and V is TRBV6-5, with 9 bases matching TRBD1. The CDR3 covers 15 residues. Germline V gene sequence: CDR1 MNHEY, CDR2 SVGAGI. V lost 2 bases, J lost 4 bases, and 5 bases stayed unmatched. CDR3 nucleotides: TGTGCCAGCAGTTACCCGGGACAGGGTTCCTATGGCTACACCTTC. This codes for CASSYPGQGSYGYTF.

The chain employs TRBV5-4 and TRBJ2-2, with TRBD1 matching 7 bases. This CDR3 is built from 17 residues. V dropped 4 bases and J dropped 1; count of bases not matched to a gene: 10. CDR1 SGHNT and CDR2 YYREEE come from the germline V gene (reference sequence). The CDR3 loop is CASSQKTGPLNTGELFF. Written as DNA, the CDR3 is TGTGCCAGCAGCCAAAAGACAGGGCCCCTGAACACCGGGGAGCTGTTTTTT.

V gene TRBV25-1 combines with J gene TRBJ1-4, with TRBD1 matching 7 bases. CDR3 size: 15 residues. The J segment lost 2 bases and the V segment lost 3 bases, leaving 3 bases of the junction unmatched. Germline V gene data show CDR1 as MGHDK and CDR2 as SYGVNS. DNA for the CDR3: TGTGCCAGCAGTGATTGGGGACAGACTAATGAAAAACTGTTTTTT. Its translation is CASSDWGQTNEKLFF.

The CDR3 DNA follows: TGTGCCAGTAGTGGGACAGATCAAGAGACCCAGTACTTC. It encodes CASSGTDQETQYF. The V gene is TRBV19, the J gene TRBJ2-5, with TRBD1 identical over 7 bases. The CDR3 has 13 residues. Trimming took 5 bases from V and 2 from J; bases not matched to a gene: 2. CDR1 is LNHDA and CDR2 is SQIVND in the germline V gene (reference sequence).

The V gene is TRBV29-1, the J gene TRBJ2-3; 15 nucleotides line up with TRBD2. With V trimmed by 6 bases and J by 2 bases, 6 bases remained unmatched. Germline V gene data show CDR1 as SQVTM and CDR2 as ANQGSEA. This CDR3 spans 16 amino acids. CDR3 in amino acids: CSVRTSGGAFTDTQYF. The DNA of the CDR3 is TGCAGCGTACGGACTAGCGGGGGGGCTTTCACAGATACGCAGTATTTT.

The CDR3 sequence is CASSLIGGRDEQFF. The CDR3 DNA reads TGTGCCAGCAGCTTAATAGGGGGCCGGGATGAGCAGTTCTTC. The V call is TRBV7-3, the J call TRBJ2-1; 7 bases are a match to TRBD1. Germline lookup yields CDR1 SGHTA and CDR2 FQGTGA. Trimming at V came to 1 base and at J to 8 bases, leaving 5 bases not matched to a gene. There are 14 residues in the CDR3. The full variable domain, rest sourced from reference TRBV7-3 and TRBJ2-1, is GAGVSQTPSNKVTEKGKYVELRCDPISGHTALYWYRQSLGQGPEFLIYFQGTGAADDSGLPNDRFFAVRPEGSVSTLKIQRTERGDSAVYLCASSLIGGRDEQFFGPGTRLTVL.

The genes are TRBV5-1 and TRBJ1-2, with TRBD1 identical over 9 bases. There are 16 residues in the CDR3. Germline assignment: CDR1 SGHRS and CDR2 YFSETQ. Unmatched junction bases numbered 5, after V lost 0 bases and J lost 2 bases. CDR3 bases: TGCGCCAGCAGCTTGGCTGGGACAGGGCAGAACTATGGCTACACCTTC. Its protein product is CASSLAGTGQNYGYTF.

The rearrangement uses TRBV7-3 and TRBJ1-3, with a weak D call TRBD1 (6 bases). The CDR3 is 15 residues long. Germline V CDR1 and CDR2: SGHTA, FQGTGA. V was pared by 4 bases and J by 5 bases, with 15 bases between. The DNA of the CDR3 is TGTGCCAGCAGCTCACCACGGACAGAGAGAAACACCATATATTTT. Residues: CASSSPRTERNTIYF.

The chain's CDR3 is CAWRTPRTATFPTEAFF. For the CDR3, the DNA is TGTGCCTGGAGGACTCCCCGGACAGCCACATTTCCCACTGAAGCTTTCTTT. V is TRBV30 and J is TRBJ1-1; D may be TRBD1 (6 bases). Deletions cut 3 bases from V and 4 bases from J, with 24 bases between. CDR1 and CDR2 (germline): GTSNPN, SVGIG (reference sequence). The length of the CDR3 is 17 residues.